Each of the 9 T cell receptor beta chains below was sequenced from the same sample in a study of molecular identifiers for immune sequencing clone quantification. Using its own MiXCR run on the PCR reads, TCRdb lists one record per CDR3 protein. The table includes about 640,000 distinct CDR3 sequences, roughly 21% detected once. Sequenced sample: naive CD8+ T cells from blood, with Jurkat cell RNA spiked in. Subset indicated: FACS-sorted CD8+CD4-CCR7+CD45RA+ naive T cells. These receptors were collected from a human donor in good health. Some libraries in this study had Jurkat cell RNA spiked in.

The rearrangement uses TRBV27 and TRBJ2-7, with D maybe TRBD1 (5 bases). CDR3 length: 15 amino acids. The V end was cut by 0 bases, the J end by 2 bases, with 11 bases between. Germline assignment: CDR1 MNHEY and CDR2 SMNVEV (reference sequence). For the CDR3, the DNA is TGTGCCAGCAGTTTATCGGTAGGGGAACCCTACGAGCAGTACTTC. It yields the protein CASSLSVGEPYEQYF.

This clonotype turned up a few times. The J gene is TRBJ2-3, the V gene TRBV9; the match to TRBD1 covers 7 bases. Germline loops: CDR1 SGDLS, CDR2 YYNGEE. The trim removed 1 base at V and 2 bases at J, leaving 7 bases unmatched. This CDR3 region has 16 residues. The CDR3 is CASSVNRDRVTDTQYF. The CDR3 nucleotides read TGTGCCAGCAGCGTAAACCGGGACAGAGTCACAGATACGCAGTATTTT.

This clonotype was found many times. J is TRBJ1-5 and V is TRBV4-2; D gene uncertain. The V and J ends lost 4 bases and 0 bases respectively, with 7 bases between them. The CDR3 is 14 amino acids. Germline CDR1 and CDR2: LGHNA and YNFKEQ. The CDR3 DNA is TGTGCCAGCAGCCCCACAAATAGCAATCAGCCCCAGCATTTT. This sequence encodes CASSPTNSNQPQHF.

To note about this clonotype: A much larger clone differs by one base, so this may be a read error. V and J are TRBV7-9 and TRBJ1-1; D unclear. The CDR3 covers 10 residues. V dropped 5 bases and J dropped 7 bases, with 5 bases sitting between them. CDR1 SEHNR and CDR2 FQNEAQ come from the germline V gene (reference sequence). As DNA, the CDR3 is TGTGCCAGCAGCCTCTATGAAGCTTTCTTT. It translates to CASSLYEAFF.

The genes are TRBV12-3 or TRBV12-4 and TRBJ2-3, with 9 nucleotides matching TRBD2. V lost 4 bases, J lost 0 bases, and 8 bases stayed unmatched. CDR3 length: 17 residues. This CDR3 reads CASSSRDSGRSTDTQYF. CDR3 bases: TGTGCCAGCAGTTCCCGGGATAGCGGGAGAAGCACAGATACGCAGTATTTT.

This clonotype has ten or more counts. The V and J genes are TRBV4-3 and TRBJ2-1; D not resolved. Germline V gene sequence: CDR1 LGHNA, CDR2 YSLEER. CDR3 size: 15 residues. The ends were cut back, 0 bases at V and 6 bases at J, with 12 bases in the middle. This CDR3 reads CASSQDIGSSNEQFF. The CDR3 nucleotides are TGCGCCAGCAGCCAAGATATTGGGTCAAGCAATGAGCAGTTCTTC.

This clonotype has a handful of counts. The V call is TRBV12-3 or TRBV12-4, the J call TRBJ2-7; tentative D call: TRBD2 (6 bases). Trimming removed 5 bases from V and 3 bases from J, with 11 bases in between. The CDR3 has 13 amino acids. CDR3 nucleotides: TGTGCCAGCAGTGGGGACTGGATCTACGAGCAGTACTTC. It is translated as CASSGDWIYEQYF.

This clonotype has just one count. This may stem from a read error, because a much larger clone lies one nucleotide away. The CDR3 does not end in the conserved phenylalanine or tryptophan, so this is likely a read error. The chain uses TRBV9 and TRBJ2-7; D gene ambiguous. This CDR3 has 14 residues. Trimming removed 0 bases at V and 5 bases at J, with 12 bases between. Germline V lookup: CDR1 SGDLS, CDR2 YYNGEE. CDR3 DNA sequence: TGTGCCAGCAGCGTAGATGGGCAGCTGGACGAGCAGTACCTC. It is translated as CASSVDGQLDEQYL.

This clonotype appeared a few times. The V gene is TRBV6-2 or TRBV6-3, the J gene TRBJ2-7; D is perhaps TRBD1 or TRBD2 (6 bases each). This CDR3 has 13 residues. Per germline, CDR1 MNHEY and CDR2 SVGEGT. Trimming took 7 bases from V and 3 from J, leaving 13 bases between them. For the CDR3, the DNA is TGTGCCAGCACCTGGGGGGCCATCTACGAGCAGTACTTC. Amino acids: CASTWGAIYEQYF.